One and the same sample provided the 14 T cell receptor beta chains below, sequenced in a study of T-cell reconstitution after alpha-beta-depleted transplantation in children. Unique molecular identifiers were used in preparing the TCRbeta library. One entry per CDR3 protein, called by TCRdb with MiXCR from the PCR reads. The sample has just under 550,000 distinct CDR3 sequences, about 18% seen once; the top ten hold 3.3%. Here the sequenced sample was PBMCs from the stem cell graft donor, taken from the stem cell graft. Every receptor here comes from a human donor who donated a stem cell graft to a child with acute lymphoblastic leukemia.

On this clonotype itself: A junction end diverges from the germline sequence, so it may reflect a read error. The V and J genes are TRBV20-1 and TRBJ2-1, with 9 bases lining up with TRBD1. Looked up from germline, CDR1 is DFQATT and CDR2 is SNEGSKA (reference sequence). This CDR3 is 16 amino acids long. The DNA of the CDR3 is TGCTGTGCTAGATCCCCGGGGACAGGGTCTGGCAGTGAGCAGTTCTTC. It specifies CCARSPGTGSGSEQFF.

This chain connects TRBV7-8 to TRBJ2-7; perhaps TRBD2 as D (6 bases). Germline CDR1 is SGHVS and CDR2 is FQNEAQ. The V end lost 2 bases, the J end lost 7 bases, and 15 bases lay between the germline ends. The CDR3 runs to 14 residues. The CDR3: CASSLRMAGREQYF. CDR3 bases: TGTGCCAGCAGCTTAAGGATGGCGGGGAGAGAGCAGTACTTC. Together with reference TRBV7-8 and TRBJ2-7, the CDR3 gives the full variable domain: GAGVSQSPRYKVAKRGQDVALRCDPISGHVSLFWYQQALGQGPEFLTYFQNEAQLDKSGLPSDRFFAERPEGSVSTLKIQRTQQEDSAVYLCASSLRMAGREQYFGPGTRLTVT.

This rearrangement joins TRBV5-4 to TRBJ2-1; no clear D gene. The CDR3 has 13 amino acids. Looked up from germline, CDR1 is SGHNT and CDR2 is YYREEE (reference sequence). The V gene lost 2 bases and the J gene lost 7 bases, with 10 bases spanning the gap. CDR3 sequence reads: CASSLPNVNEQFF. CDR3 coding DNA: TGTGCCAGCAGCTTACCTAACGTTAATGAGCAGTTCTTC.

This clonotype was recorded many times. The V gene is TRBV9, the J gene TRBJ1-2; D uncertain. CDR1 SGDLS and CDR2 YYNGEE come from the germline V gene. Trimming removed 3 bases from V and 3 bases from J, with 9 bases in between. The CDR3 is 13 residues long. CDR3 protein: CASSAQVDYGYTF. For the CDR3, the DNA is TGTGCCAGCAGCGCCCAGGTTGACTATGGCTACACCTTC.

The chain recombines TRBV4-2 with TRBJ2-1; 7 bases map to TRBD2. CDR1 LGHNA and CDR2 YNFKEQ come from the germline V gene. The CDR3 totals 15 residues. V was clipped by 0 bases and J by 8 bases; unmatched bases: 7. This chain's CDR3 is CASSQDAGVPYEQFF. The CDR3 coding sequence is TGTGCCAGCAGCCAAGACGCGGGAGTCCCCTATGAGCAGTTCTTC.

This clonotype was found a few times. The rearrangement links TRBV7-9 to TRBJ1-2, with 7 bases that match TRBD1. The length of the CDR3 is 14 residues. The ends lost 7 bases at V and 1 base at J; junction bases unmatched: 6. Per germline, CDR1 SEHNR and CDR2 FQNEAQ (reference sequence). The CDR3 DNA is TGTGCCAGCACCCAGGGGGGCAGTAACTATGGCTACACCTTC. Encoded protein: CASTQGGSNYGYTF.

This clonotype occurred a few times. The V call is TRBV6-4, the J call TRBJ2-1; tentatively, D is TRBD2 (5 bases). Germline values: CDR1 MRHNA, CDR2 SNTAGT. V lost 3 bases and J lost 8, with 14 bases in between. The CDR3 spans 14 residues. The CDR3: CASSDPGSSHEQFF. The CDR3 nucleotides read TGTGCCAGCAGTGATCCGGGGTCTTCCCATGAGCAGTTCTTC.

The gene calls are TRBV12-3 or TRBV12-4 and TRBJ2-7, with D unresolved. The V and J ends lost 4 bases and 1 base respectively, with 14 bases between them. This CDR3 is 15 amino acids long. The CDR3 region is CASSYERARSYEQYF. The CDR3 DNA follows: TGTGCCAGCAGTTATGAAAGGGCTCGGTCCTACGAGCAGTACTTC.

This clonotype was seen only a few times. The chain is built from TRBV7-9 and TRBJ2-7; 14 nucleotides line up with TRBD2. Germline CDR1 reads SEHNR; CDR2 reads FQNEAQ (reference sequence). CDR3 size: 16 residues. J gave up 6 bases and V 5 bases, and 9 bases lay outside the gene matches. As DNA, the CDR3 is TGTGCCAGCAGCGGTAGACTAGCGGGAGGGCCTCTCGAGCAGTACTTC. Protein: CASSGRLAGGPLEQYF. Supplemented by reference TRBV7-9 and TRBJ2-7, the full variable domain reads DTGVSQNPRHKITKRGQNVTFRCDPISEHNRLYWYRQTLGQGPEFLTYFQNEAQLEKSRLLSDRFSAERPKGSFSTLEIQRTEQGDSAMYLCASSGRLAGGPLEQYFGPGTRLTVT.

This clonotype came up many times. The J gene is TRBJ2-1, the V gene TRBV5-1; 8 nucleotides align to TRBD2. V dropped 0 bases and J dropped 0; count of bases not matched to a gene: 2. The germline gives CDR1 SGHRS, CDR2 YFSETQ. The CDR3 is 16 amino acids. The CDR3 bases are TGCGCCAGCAGCTTGGAGCGGGGGAGCTCCTACAATGAGCAGTTCTTC. This codes for CASSLERGSSYNEQFF.

The chain couples TRBV5-6 to TRBJ1-2; D is undetermined. Per the germline V gene, CDR1 is SGHDT and CDR2 is YYEEEE. V was shortened by 1 base and J by 4 bases, with 14 bases between the two germline ends. The CDR3 spans 15 residues. The DNA for the CDR3 is TGTGCCAGCAGCTTGATAGGGAGGAGCAGCTATGGCTACACCTTC. Translation: CASSLIGRSSYGYTF.

V gene TRBV25-1 combines with J gene TRBJ1-4; D is possibly TRBD1 (6 bases). Between the trimmed V and J ends, which lost 4 bases and 0 bases, there was a span of 12 bases. The germline V gene encodes CDR1 MGHDK and CDR2 SYGVNS. This CDR3 is 16 amino acids long. CDR3 amino acids: CASSGTEIATNEKLFF. The CDR3 DNA sequence: TGTGCCAGCAGTGGGACAGAAATTGCAACTAATGAAAAACTGTTTTTT.

In this sample, this clonotype turned up a few times. This sequence joins TRBV5-1 and TRBJ1-2; 9 bases line up with TRBD1. In germline, CDR1 is SGHRS, CDR2 YFSETQ. V dropped 4 bases and J dropped 4; count of bases not matched to a gene: 11. The CDR3 covers 16 residues. DNA for the CDR3: TGCGCCAGCAGCAGGGGGTGGACAGGGGACGTCTATGGCTACACCTTC. Translation: CASSRGWTGDVYGYTF.

This clonotype was detected a few times. The chain uses TRBV29-1 and TRBJ2-2; 12 bases are shared with TRBD2. The CDR3 has 17 residues. Germline V gene data show CDR1 as SQVTM and CDR2 as ANQGSEA. J gave up 4 bases and V 4 bases, and 10 bases lay outside the gene matches. In DNA, the CDR3 is TGCAGCGTTGGGCGACTAGCGGGAGTATCTCGCACCGGGGAGCTGTTTTTT. Translation: CSVGRLAGVSRTGELFF.